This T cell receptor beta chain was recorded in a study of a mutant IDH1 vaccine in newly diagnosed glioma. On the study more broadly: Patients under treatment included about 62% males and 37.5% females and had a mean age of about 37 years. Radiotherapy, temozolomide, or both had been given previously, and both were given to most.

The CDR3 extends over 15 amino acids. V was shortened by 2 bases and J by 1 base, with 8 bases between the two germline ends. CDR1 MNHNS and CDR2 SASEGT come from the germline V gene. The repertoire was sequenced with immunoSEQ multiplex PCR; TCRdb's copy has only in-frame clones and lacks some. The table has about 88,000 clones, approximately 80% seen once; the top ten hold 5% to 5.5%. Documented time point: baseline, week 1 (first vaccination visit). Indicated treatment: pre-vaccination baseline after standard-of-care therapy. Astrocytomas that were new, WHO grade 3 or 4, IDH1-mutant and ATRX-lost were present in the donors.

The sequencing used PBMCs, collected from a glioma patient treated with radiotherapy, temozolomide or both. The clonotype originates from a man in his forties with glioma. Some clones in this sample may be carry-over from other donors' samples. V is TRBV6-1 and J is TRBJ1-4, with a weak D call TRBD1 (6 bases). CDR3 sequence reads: CASSEQGRTNEKLFF. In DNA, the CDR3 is TGTGCCAGCAGTGAACAGGGGAGAACTAATGAAAAACTGTTTTTT.